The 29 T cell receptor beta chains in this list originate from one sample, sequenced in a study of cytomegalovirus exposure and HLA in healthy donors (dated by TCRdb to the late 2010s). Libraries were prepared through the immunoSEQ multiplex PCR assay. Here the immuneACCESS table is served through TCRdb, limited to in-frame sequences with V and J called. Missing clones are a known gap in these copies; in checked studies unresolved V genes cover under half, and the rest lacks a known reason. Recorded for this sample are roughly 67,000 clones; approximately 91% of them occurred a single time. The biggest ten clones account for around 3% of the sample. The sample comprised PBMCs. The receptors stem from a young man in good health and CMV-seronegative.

CDR3 region: CSVTTGVEQYF. In DNA, the CDR3 is TGCAGCGTAACCACAGGTGTCGAGCAGTACTTC. V and J are TRBV29-1 and TRBJ2-7; a weak D match, TRBD1 (5 bases). The CDR3 sequence is 11 residues long. Germline CDR1 and CDR2: SQVTM and ANQGSEA. The V end lost 6 bases, the J end lost 6 bases, and 12 bases lay between the germline ends.

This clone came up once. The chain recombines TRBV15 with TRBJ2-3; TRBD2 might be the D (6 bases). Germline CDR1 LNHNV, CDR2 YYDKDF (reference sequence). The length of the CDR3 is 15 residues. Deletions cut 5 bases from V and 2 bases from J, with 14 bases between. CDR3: CATSGAAGTTDTQYF. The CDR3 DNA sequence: TGTGCCACCAGCGGGGCGGCGGGGACCACAGATACGCAGTATTTT.

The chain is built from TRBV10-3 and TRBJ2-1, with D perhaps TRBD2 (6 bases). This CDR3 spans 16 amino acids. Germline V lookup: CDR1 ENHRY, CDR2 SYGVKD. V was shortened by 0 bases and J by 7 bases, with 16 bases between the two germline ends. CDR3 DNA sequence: TGTGCCATCAGTGAGTCAGGAATCGGAGGGGCGAATGAGCAGTTCTTC. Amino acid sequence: CAISESGIGGANEQFF.

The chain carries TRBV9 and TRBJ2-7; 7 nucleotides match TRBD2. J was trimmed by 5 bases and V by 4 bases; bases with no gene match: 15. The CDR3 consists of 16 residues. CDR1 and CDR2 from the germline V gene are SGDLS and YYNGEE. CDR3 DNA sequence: TGTGCCAGCAGCCCCCAACCTGGAGGGAGCGGGAACGAGCAGTACTTC. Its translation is CASSPQPGGSGNEQYF.

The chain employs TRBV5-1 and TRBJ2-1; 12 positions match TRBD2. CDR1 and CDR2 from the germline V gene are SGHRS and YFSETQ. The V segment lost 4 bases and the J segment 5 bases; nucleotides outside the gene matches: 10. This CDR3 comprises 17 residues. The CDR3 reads CASSRSRTSGEDNEQFF. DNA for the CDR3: TGCGCCAGCAGCCGGAGTCGGACTAGCGGGGAAGACAATGAGCAGTTCTTC.

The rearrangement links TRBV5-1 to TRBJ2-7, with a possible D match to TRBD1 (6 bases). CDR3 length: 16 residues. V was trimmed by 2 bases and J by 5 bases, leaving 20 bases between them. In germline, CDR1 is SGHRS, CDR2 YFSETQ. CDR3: CASSFGPADRDNEQYF. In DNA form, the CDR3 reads TGCGCCAGCAGCTTTGGTCCTGCGGACAGAGACAACGAGCAGTACTTC.

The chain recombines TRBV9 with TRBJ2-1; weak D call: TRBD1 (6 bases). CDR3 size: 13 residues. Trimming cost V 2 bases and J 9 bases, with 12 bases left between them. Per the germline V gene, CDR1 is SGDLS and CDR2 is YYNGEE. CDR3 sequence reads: CASSVTGFTEQFF. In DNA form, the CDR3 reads TGTGCCAGCAGCGTCACAGGGTTTACTGAGCAGTTCTTC.

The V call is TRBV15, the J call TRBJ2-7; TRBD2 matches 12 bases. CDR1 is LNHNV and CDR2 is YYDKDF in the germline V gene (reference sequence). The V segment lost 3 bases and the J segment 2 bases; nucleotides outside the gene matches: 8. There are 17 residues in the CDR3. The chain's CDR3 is CATSREQGLAGTYEQYF. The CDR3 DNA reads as TGTGCCACCAGCAGGGAACAGGGACTAGCGGGTACCTACGAGCAGTACTTC.

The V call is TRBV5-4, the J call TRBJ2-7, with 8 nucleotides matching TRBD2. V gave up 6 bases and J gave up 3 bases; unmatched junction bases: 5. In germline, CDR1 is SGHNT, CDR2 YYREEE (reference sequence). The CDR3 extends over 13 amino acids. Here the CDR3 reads CASNAGGYYEQYF. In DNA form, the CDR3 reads TGTGCCAGCAACGCGGGAGGTTACTACGAGCAGTACTTC.

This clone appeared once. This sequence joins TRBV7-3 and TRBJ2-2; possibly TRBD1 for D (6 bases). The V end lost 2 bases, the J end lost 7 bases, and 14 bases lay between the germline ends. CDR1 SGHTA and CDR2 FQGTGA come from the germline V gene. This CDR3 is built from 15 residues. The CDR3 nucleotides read TGTGCCAGCAGCTTAGGGGGCCGGGACCACGGGGAGCTGTTTTTT. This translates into CASSLGGRDHGELFF.

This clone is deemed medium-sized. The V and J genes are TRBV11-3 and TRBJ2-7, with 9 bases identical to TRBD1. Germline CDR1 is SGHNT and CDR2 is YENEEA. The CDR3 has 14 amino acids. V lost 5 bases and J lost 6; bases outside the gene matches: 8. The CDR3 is CASSPDRGRGEQYF. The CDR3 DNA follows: TGTGCCAGCAGCCCCGACAGGGGGAGAGGCGAGCAGTACTTC.

The CDR3 region is CASSLWPGLAGDNEQFF. The CDR3 nucleotides are TGTGCCAGCAGTTTATGGCCGGGACTAGCGGGAGACAATGAGCAGTTCTTC. The chain has TRBV28 and TRBJ2-1; 14 nucleotides line up with TRBD2. Germline V lookup: CDR1 MDHEN, CDR2 SYDVKM. V shed 0 bases and J 5 bases; nucleotides not matched to a gene: 3. This CDR3 contains 17 residues.

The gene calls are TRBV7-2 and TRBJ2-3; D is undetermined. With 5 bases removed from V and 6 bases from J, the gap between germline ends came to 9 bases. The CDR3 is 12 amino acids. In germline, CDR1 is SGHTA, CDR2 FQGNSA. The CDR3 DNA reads TGTGCCAGCAGCCCGGGTCGGGATACGCAGTATTTT. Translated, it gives CASSPGRDTQYF.

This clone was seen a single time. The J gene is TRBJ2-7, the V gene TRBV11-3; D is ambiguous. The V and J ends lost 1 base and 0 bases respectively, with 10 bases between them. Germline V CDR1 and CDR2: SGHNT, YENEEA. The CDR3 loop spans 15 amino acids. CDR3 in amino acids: CASSLGSNPSYEQYF. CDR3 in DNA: TGTGCCAGCAGCTTAGGGTCTAATCCCTCCTACGAGCAGTACTTC. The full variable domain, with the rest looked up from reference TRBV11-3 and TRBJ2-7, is EAGVVQSPRYKIIEKKQPVAFWCNPISGHNTLYWYLQNLGQGPELLIRYENEEAVDDSQLPKDRFSAERLKGVDSTLKIQPAELGDSAVYLCASSLGSNPSYEQYFGPGTRLTVT.

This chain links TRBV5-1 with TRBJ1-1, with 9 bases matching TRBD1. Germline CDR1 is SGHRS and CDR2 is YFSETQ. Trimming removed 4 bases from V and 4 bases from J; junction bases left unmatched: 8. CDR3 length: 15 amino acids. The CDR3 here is CASSPPGQGGTEAFF. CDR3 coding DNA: TGCGCCAGCAGCCCTCCGGGACAGGGAGGCACTGAAGCTTTCTTT.

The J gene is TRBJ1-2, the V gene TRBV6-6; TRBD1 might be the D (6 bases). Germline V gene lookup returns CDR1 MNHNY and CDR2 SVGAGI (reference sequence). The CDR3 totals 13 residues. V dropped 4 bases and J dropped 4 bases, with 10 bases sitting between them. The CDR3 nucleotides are TGTGCCAGCAGTTGGGGGACACCCTATGGCTACACCTTC. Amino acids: CASSWGTPYGYTF.

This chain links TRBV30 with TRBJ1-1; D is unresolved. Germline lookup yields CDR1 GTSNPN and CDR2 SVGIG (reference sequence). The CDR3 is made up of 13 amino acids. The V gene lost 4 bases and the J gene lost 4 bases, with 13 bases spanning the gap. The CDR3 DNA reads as TGTGCCTGGAATCTGAGGTCTTCCACTGAAGCTTTCTTT. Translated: CAWNLRSSTEAFF.

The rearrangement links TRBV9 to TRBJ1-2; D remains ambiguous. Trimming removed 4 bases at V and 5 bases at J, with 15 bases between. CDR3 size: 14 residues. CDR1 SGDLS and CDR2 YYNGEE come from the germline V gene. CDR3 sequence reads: CASSPTTEAYGYTF. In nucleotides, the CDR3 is TGTGCCAGCAGCCCTACGACTGAGGCTTATGGCTACACCTTC. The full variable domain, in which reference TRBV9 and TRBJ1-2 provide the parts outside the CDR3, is DSGVTQTPKHLITATGQRVTLRCSPRSGDLSVYWYQQSLDQGLQFLIQYYNGEERAKGNILERFSAQQFPDLHSELNLSSLELGDSALYFCASSPTTEAYGYTFGSGTRLTVV.

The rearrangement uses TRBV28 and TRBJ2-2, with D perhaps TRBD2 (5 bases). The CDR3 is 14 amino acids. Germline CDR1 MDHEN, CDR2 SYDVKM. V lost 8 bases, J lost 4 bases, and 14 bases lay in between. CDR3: CASGGGGGTGELFF. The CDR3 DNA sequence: TGTGCCAGCGGTGGAGGAGGTGGCACCGGGGAGCTGTTTTTT.

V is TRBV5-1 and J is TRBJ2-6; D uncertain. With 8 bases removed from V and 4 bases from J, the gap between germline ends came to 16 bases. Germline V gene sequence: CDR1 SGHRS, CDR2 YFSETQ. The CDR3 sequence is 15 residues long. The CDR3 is CASSETVLGANVLTF. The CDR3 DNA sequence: TGCGCCAGTTCCGAAACGGTTCTGGGGGCCAACGTCCTGACTTTC.

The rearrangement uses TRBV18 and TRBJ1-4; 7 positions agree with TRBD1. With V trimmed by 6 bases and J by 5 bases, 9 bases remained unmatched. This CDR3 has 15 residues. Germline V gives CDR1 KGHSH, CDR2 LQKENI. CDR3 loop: CASSLGQAANEKLFF. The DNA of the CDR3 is TGTGCCAGCTCTCTTGGACAGGCTGCAAATGAAAAACTGTTTTTT. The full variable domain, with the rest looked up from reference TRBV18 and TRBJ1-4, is NAGVMQNPRHLVRRRGQEARLRCSPMKGHSHVYWYRQLPEEGLKFMVYLQKENIIDESGMPKERFSAEFPKEGPSILRIQQVVRGDSAAYFCASSLGQAANEKLFFGSGTQLSVL.

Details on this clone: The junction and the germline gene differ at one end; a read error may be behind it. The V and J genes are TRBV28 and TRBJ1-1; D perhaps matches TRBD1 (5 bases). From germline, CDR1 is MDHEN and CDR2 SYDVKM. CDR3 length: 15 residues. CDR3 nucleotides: TGTGCCAGCAGTCTTGGACGCGGTTCAGGGCGTCTTACCACTTTT. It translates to CASSLGRGSGRLTTF.

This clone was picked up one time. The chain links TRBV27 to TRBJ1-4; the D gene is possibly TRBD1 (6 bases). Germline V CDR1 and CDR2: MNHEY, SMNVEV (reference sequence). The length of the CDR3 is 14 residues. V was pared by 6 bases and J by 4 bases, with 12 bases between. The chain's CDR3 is CASREQGNNEKLFF. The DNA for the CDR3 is TGTGCCAGCAGGGAACAGGGTAATAATGAAAAACTGTTTTTT.

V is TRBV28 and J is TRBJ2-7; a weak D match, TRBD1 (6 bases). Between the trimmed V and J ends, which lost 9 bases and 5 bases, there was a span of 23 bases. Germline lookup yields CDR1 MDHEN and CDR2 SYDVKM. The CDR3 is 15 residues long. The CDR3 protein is CASLLVSGTHNEQYF. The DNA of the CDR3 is TGTGCCAGTTTATTAGTTTCGGGGACACACAACGAGCAGTACTTC. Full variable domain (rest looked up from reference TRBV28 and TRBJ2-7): DVKVTQSSRYLVKRTGEKVFLECVQDMDHENMFWYRQDPGLGLRLIYFSYDVKMKEKGDIPEGYSVSREKKERFSLILESASTNQTSMYLCASLLVSGTHNEQYFGPGTRLTVT.

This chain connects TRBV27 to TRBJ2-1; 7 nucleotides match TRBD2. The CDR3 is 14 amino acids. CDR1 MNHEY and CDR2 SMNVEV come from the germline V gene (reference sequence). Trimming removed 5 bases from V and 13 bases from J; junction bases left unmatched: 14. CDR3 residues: CASSPNPIRDYQFF. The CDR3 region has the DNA TGTGCCAGCAGTCCTAACCCCATCCGGGACTACCAGTTCTTC.

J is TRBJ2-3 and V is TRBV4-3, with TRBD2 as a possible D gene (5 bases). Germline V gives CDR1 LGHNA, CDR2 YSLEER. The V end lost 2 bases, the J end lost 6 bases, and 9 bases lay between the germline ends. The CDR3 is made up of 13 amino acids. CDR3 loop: CASSQTDWDTQYF. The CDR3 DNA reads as TGCGCCAGCAGCCAAACGGACTGGGATACGCAGTATTTT.

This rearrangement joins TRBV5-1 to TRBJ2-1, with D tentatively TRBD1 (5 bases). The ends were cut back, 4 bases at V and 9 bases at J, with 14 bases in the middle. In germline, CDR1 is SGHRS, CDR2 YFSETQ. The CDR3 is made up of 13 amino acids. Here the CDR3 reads CASSPGLVPEQFF. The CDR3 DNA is TGCGCCAGCAGCCCAGGGCTAGTCCCTGAGCAGTTCTTC.

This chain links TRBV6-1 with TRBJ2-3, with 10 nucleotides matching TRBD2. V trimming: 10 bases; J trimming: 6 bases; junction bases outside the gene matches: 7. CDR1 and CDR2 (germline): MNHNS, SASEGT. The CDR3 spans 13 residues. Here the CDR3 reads CAIQRGGVDTQYF. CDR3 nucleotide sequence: TGTGCCATCCAGCGGGGGGGCGTGGATACGCAGTATTTT.

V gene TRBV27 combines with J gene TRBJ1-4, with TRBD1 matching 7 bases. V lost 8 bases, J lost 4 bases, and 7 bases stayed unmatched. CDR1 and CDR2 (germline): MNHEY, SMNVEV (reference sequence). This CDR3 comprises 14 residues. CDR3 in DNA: TGTGCCAGCGGATGGACAGGCCTTAATGAAAAACTGTTTTTT. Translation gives CASGWTGLNEKLFF.